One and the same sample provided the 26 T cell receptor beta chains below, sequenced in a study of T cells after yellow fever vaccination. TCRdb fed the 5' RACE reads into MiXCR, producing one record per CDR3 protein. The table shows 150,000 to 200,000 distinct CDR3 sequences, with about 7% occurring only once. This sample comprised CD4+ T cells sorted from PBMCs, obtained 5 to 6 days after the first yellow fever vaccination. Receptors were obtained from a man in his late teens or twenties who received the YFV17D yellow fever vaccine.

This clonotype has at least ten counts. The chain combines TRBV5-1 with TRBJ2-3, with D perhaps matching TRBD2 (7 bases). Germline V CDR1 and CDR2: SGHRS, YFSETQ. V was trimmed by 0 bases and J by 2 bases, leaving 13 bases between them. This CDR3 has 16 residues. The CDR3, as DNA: TGCGCCAGCAGCTTGGCCTCGGGGGGCGACACAGATACGCAGTATTTT. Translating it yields CASSLASGGDTDTQYF.

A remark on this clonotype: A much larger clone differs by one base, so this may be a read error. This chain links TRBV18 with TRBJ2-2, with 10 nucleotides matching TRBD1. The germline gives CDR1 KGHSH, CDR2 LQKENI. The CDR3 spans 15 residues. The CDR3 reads CASSAGQGTTGKLFF. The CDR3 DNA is TGTGCCAGCTCGGCGGGACAGGGGACCACCGGGAAGCTGTTTTTT.

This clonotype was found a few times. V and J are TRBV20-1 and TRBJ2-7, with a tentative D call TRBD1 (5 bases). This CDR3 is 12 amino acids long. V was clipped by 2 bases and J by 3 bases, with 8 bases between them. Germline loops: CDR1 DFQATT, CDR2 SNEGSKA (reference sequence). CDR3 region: CSARQGFYEQYV. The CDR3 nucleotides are TGCAGTGCTAGACAGGGATTCTACGAGCAGTACGTC.

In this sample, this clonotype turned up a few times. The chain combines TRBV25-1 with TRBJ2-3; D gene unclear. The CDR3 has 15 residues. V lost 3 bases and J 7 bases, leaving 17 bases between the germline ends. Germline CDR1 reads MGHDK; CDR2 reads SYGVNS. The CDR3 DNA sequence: TGTGCCAGCAGTGAGGGTCCCCGGGTCAGGCATACGCAGTATTTT. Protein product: CASSEGPRVRHTQYF. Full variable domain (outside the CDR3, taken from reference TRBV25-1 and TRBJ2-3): EADIYQTPRYLVIGTGKKITLECSQTMGHDKMYWYQQDPGMELHLIHYSYGVNSTEKGDLSSESTVSRIRTEHFPLTLESARPSHTSQYLCASSEGPRVRHTQYFGPGTRLTVL.

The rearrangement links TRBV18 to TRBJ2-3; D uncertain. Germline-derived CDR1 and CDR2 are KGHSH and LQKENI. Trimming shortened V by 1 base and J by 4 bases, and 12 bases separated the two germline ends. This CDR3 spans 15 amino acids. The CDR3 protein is CASSPLGVAADTQYF. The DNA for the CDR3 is TGTGCCAGCTCACCACTAGGAGTAGCAGCAGATACGCAGTATTTT.

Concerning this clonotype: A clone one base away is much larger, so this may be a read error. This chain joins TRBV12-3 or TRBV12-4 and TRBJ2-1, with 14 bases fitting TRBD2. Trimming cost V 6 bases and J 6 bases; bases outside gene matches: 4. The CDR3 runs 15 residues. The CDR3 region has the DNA TGTGCCAGCAGACCGACTAGCGGGAGGGTCAATGAGCAGTTCTTC. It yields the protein CASRPTSGRVNEQFF.

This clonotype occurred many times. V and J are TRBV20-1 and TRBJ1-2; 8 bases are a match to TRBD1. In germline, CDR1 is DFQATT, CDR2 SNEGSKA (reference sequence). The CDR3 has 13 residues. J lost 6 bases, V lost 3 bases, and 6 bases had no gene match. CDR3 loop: CSASLQGANGYTF. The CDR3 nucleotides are TGCAGTGCTAGTCTCCAGGGGGCGAATGGCTACACCTTC.

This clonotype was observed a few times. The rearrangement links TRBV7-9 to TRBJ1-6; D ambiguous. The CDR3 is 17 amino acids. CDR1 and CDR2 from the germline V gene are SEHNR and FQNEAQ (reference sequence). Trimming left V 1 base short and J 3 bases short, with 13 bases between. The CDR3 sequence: CASSLGLGWVYNSPLHF. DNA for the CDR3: TGTGCCAGCAGCTTAGGGCTGGGCTGGGTCTATAATTCACCCCTCCACTTT. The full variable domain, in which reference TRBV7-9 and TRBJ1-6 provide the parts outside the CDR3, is DTGVSQNPRHKITKRGQNVTFRCDPISEHNRLYWYRQTLGQGPEFLTYFQNEAQLEKSRLLSDRFSAERPKGSFSTLEIQRTEQGDSAMYLCASSLGLGWVYNSPLHFGNGTRLTVT.

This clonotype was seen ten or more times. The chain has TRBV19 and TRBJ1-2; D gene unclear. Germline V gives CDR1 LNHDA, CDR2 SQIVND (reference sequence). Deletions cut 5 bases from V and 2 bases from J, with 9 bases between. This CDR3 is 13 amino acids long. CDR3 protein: CASSPSLNYGYTF. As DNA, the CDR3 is TGTGCCAGTAGTCCCTCGTTGAACTATGGCTACACCTTC.

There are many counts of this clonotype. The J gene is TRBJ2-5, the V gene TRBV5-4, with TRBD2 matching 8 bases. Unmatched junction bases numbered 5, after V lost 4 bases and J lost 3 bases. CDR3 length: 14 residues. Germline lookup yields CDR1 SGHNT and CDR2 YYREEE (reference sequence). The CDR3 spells CASSTTSGKETQYF. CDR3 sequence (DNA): TGTGCCAGCAGCACAACTAGCGGCAAAGAGACCCAGTACTTC.

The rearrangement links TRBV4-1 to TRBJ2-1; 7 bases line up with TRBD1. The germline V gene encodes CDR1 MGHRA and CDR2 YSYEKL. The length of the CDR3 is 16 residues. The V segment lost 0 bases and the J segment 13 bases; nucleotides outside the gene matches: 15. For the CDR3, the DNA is TGCGCCAGCAGCCAAGATTCGATGGCGGTTAGGGGGCTTCAGTTCTTC. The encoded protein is CASSQDSMAVRGLQFF.

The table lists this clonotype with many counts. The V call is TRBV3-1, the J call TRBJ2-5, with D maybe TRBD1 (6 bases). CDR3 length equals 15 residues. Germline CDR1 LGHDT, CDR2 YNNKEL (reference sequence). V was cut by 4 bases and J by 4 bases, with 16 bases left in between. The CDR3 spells CASSRNTGLPETQYF. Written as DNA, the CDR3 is TGTGCCAGCAGCCGGAACACAGGGCTCCCAGAGACCCAGTACTTC.

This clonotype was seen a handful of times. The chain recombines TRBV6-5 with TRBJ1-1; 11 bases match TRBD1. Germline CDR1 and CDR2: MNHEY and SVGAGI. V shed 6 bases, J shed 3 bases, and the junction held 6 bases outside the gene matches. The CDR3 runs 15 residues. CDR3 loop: CASRGQGATDTEAFF. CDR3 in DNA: TGTGCCAGCAGAGGACAGGGGGCAACTGACACTGAAGCTTTCTTT.

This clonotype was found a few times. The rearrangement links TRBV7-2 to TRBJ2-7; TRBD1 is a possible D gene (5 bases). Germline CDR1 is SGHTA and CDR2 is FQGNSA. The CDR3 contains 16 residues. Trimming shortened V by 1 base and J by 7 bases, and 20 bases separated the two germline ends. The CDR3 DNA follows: TGTGCCAGCAGCTTAGTTACAGGTCCTGGAACTTGGGAGCAGTACTTC. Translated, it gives CASSLVTGPGTWEQYF. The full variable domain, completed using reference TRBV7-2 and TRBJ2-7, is GAGVSQSPSNKVTEKGKDVELRCDPISGHTALYWYRQSLGQGLEFLIYFQGNSAPDKSGLPSDRFSAERTGGSVSTLTIQRTQQEDSAVYLCASSLVTGPGTWEQYFGPGTRLTVT.

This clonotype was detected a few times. The CDR3 bases are TGTGCCAGCAGCTTGTCGGTGAACTATGGCTACACCTTC. Protein sequence: CASSLSVNYGYTF. This rearrangement joins TRBV5-6 to TRBJ1-2; D gene ambiguous. V dropped 1 base and J dropped 2 bases, with 6 bases sitting between them. This CDR3 has 13 residues. Germline CDR1 SGHDT, CDR2 YYEEEE.

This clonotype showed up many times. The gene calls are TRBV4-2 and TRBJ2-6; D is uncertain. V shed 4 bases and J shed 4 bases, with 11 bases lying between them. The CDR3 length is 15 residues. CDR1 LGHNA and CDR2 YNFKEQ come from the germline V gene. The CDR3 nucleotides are TGTGCCAGCAGCCGAGCCTTGAGGGGGGCCAACGTCCTGACTTTC. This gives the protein CASSRALRGANVLTF.

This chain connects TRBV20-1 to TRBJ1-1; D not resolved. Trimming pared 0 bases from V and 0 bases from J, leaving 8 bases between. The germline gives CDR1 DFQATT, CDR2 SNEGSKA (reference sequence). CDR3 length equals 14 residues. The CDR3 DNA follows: TGCAGTGCTAGAGATAGGGTACTGAACACTGAAGCTTTCTTT. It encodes CSARDRVLNTEAFF.

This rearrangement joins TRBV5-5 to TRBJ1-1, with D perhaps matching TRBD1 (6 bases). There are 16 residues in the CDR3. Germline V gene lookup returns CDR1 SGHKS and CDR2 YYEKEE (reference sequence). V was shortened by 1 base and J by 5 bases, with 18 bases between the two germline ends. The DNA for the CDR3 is TGTGCCAGCAGCTTGAAGACAGGAGGAGAACGGACTGAAGCTTTCTTT. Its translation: CASSLKTGGERTEAFF.

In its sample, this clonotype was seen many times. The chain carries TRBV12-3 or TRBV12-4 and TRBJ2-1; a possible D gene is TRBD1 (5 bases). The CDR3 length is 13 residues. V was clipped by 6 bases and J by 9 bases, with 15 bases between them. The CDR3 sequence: CASSTPGIGEQFF. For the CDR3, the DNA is TGTGCCAGCAGCACGCCAGGGATTGGTGAGCAGTTCTTC.

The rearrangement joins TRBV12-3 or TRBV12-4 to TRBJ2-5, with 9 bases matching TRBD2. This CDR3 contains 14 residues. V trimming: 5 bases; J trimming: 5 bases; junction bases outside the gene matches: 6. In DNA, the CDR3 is TGTGCCAGCAGTAGGCGGGGGGGGATGGAGACCCAGTACTTC. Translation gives CASSRRGGMETQYF.

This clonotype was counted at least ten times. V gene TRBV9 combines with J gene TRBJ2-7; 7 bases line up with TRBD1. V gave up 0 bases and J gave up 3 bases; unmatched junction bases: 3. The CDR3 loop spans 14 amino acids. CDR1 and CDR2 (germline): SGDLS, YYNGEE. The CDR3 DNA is TGTGCCAGCAGCGTAGGGGGGACAGTCTACGAGCAGTACTTC. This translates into CASSVGGTVYEQYF. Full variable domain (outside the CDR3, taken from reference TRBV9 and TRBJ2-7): DSGVTQTPKHLITATGQRVTLRCSPRSGDLSVYWYQQSLDQGLQFLIQYYNGEERAKGNILERFSAQQFPDLHSELNLSSLELGDSALYFCASSVGGTVYEQYFGPGTRLTVT.

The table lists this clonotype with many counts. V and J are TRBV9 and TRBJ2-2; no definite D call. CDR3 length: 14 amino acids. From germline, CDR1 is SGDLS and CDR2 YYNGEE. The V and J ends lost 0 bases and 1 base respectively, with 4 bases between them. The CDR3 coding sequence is TGTGCCAGCAGCGTAGACAGGAACACCGGGGAGCTGTTTTTT. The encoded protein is CASSVDRNTGELFF.

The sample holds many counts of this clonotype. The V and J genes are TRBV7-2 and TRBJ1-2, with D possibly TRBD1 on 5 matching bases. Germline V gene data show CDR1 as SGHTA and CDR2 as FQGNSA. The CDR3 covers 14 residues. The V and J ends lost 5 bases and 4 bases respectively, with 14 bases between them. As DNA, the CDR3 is TGTGCCAGCAGCAACTACGACAGCCTCTATGGCTACACCTTC. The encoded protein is CASSNYDSLYGYTF. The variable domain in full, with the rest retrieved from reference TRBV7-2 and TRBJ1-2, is GAGVSQSPSNKVTEKGKDVELRCDPISGHTALYWYRQSLGQGLEFLIYFQGNSAPDKSGLPSDRFSAERTGGSVSTLTIQRTQQEDSAVYLCASSNYDSLYGYTFGSGTRLTVV.

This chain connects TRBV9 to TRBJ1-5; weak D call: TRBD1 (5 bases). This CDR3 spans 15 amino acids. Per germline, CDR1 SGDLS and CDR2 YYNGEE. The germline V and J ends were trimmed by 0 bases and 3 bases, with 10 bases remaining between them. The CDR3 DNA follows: TGTGCCAGCAGCGTAGAAGGGGTTCCCAATCAGCCCCAGCATTTT. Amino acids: CASSVEGVPNQPQHF.

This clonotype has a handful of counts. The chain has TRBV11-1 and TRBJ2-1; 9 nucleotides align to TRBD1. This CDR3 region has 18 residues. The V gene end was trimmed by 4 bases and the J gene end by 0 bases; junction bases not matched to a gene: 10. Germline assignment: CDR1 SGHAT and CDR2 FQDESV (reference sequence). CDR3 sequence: CASSWGGGQGDSYNEQFF. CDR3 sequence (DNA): TGTGCCAGCAGCTGGGGTGGGGGACAGGGAGACTCCTACAATGAGCAGTTCTTC.

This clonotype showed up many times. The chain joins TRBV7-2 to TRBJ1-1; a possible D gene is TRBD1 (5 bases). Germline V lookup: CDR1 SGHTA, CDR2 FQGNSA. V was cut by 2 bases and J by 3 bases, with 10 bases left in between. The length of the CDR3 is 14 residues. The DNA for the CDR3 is TGTGCCAGCAGCTTATTTGGGGGGGACACTGAAGCTTTCTTT. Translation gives CASSLFGGDTEAFF.